These 7 T cell receptor beta chains share one sample of origin, sequenced in a study of T cell changes during pregnancy in multiple sclerosis. Repertoires were generated with immunoSEQ multiplex PCR, while TCRdb's copy carries only in-frame clones and drops some. The repertoire holds around 40,000 clones, with approximately 90% as singletons. Sequenced material: CD4+ T cells from peripheral blood mononuclear cells, taken in the third trimester of pregnancy. The receptor set was obtained from a female donor with multiple sclerosis, enrolled in a pregnancy study.

V gene TRBV11-2 combines with J gene TRBJ1-5, with 9 bases that match TRBD1. V was clipped by 1 base and J by 7 bases; unmatched bases: 8. The CDR3 sequence is 16 residues long. Germline V CDR1 and CDR2: SGHAT, FQNNGV. The DNA for the CDR3 is TGTGCCAGCAGCTTAGCGACGGGACAGGGAGGGCAGCCCCAGCATTTT. It yields the protein CASSLATGQGGQPQHF.

The DNA of the CDR3 is TGCGCCAGCAGTGAGTCGGGACTGGGCAATGAGCAGTTCTTC. Residues: CASSESGLGNEQFF. This chain joins TRBV10-1 and TRBJ2-1, with D tentatively TRBD2 (6 bases). Trimming left V 0 bases short and J 6 bases short, with 9 bases between. The CDR3 consists of 14 residues. Germline V gene lookup returns CDR1 WNHNN and CDR2 SYGVQD (reference sequence).

J is TRBJ2-1 and V is TRBV7-2; 11 nucleotides agree with TRBD1. V lost 5 bases to trimming and J lost 9 bases; unmatched junction nucleotides: 3. Germline CDR1 is SGHTA and CDR2 is FQGNSA. This CDR3 comprises 13 residues. The CDR3 protein is CASSTGQGGEQFF. The CDR3 nucleotides are TGTGCCAGCAGCACGGGACAGGGGGGTGAGCAGTTCTTC.

The CDR3 region has the DNA TGTGCCAGCAGCTCAACCCATCAGAATGAGCAGTTCTTC. Its translation is CASSSTHQNEQFF. J is TRBJ2-1 and V is TRBV7-3; D ambiguous. Germline V gene sequence: CDR1 SGHTA, CDR2 FQGTGA. V lost 4 bases to trimming and J lost 7 bases, with 11 bases between them. The CDR3 spans 13 residues.

The chain joins TRBV12-5 to TRBJ2-3; TRBD1 matches 7 bases. Looked up from germline, CDR1 is LGHNT and CDR2 is FRNRAP. The CDR3 length is 15 residues. Trimming removed 5 bases from V and 3 bases from J; junction bases left unmatched: 8. The CDR3 loop is CASGLGDSSTDTQYF. In DNA, the CDR3 is TGTGCTAGTGGTCTTGGGGACAGCTCTACAGATACGCAGTATTTT.

The V gene is TRBV19, the J gene TRBJ1-4; 7 bases map to TRBD1. The V segment lost 8 bases and the J segment 8 bases; nucleotides outside the gene matches: 8. The V gene's germline CDR1 is LNHDA and CDR2 SQIVND (reference sequence). The CDR3 is 13 amino acids. In DNA, the CDR3 is TGTGCCAGTGGACAGGAGGTGGGCGAAAAACTGTTTTTT. Translation gives CASGQEVGEKLFF.

The V gene is TRBV6-5, the J gene TRBJ2-1; a possible D gene is TRBD2 (6 bases). The germline gives CDR1 MNHEY, CDR2 SVGAGI. Trimming cost V 4 bases and J 0 bases, with 10 bases left between them. There are 15 residues in the CDR3. The CDR3 here is CASSLTGDSYNEQFF. CDR3 DNA: TGTGCCAGCAGTTTAACGGGAGACTCCTACAATGAGCAGTTCTTC.